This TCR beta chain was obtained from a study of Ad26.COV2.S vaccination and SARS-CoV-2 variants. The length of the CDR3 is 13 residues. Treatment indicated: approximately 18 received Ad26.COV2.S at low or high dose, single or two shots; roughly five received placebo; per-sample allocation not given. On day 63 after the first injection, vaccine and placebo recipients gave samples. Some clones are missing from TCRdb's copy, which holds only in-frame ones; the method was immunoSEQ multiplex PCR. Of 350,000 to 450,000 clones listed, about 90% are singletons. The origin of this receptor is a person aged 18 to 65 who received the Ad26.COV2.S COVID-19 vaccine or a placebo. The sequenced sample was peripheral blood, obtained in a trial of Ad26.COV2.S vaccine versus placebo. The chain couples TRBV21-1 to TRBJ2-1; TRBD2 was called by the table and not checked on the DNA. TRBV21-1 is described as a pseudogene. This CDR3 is CASSKAVCNEQFF. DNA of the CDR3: TGTGCCAGCAGCAAGGCGGTTTGCAATGAGCAGTTCTTC.